These 21 T cell receptor beta chains came from one sample sequenced in a study of T cells in Graves' hyperthyroidism and ophthalmopathy (dated 2019 in TCRdb). The library was built by means of multiplex PCR. The sequencer was an Illumina HiSeq 2000. The TCR beta CDR3 regions were amplified from the RNA transcripts. The first round of RT-PCR for the TCR CDR3 was performed with the HTBI primer set and the Qiagen OneStep RT-PCR kit. TCRdb reprocessed the public reads (quality trimming at Q25 with fastp, clone calling with MiXCR) and kept in-frame beta chains. Rows matching on CDR3 protein sequence are summarized as one entry with the most common DNA and genes. Present in this sample are around 600,000 distinct CDR3 sequences, about 45% of which were seen just once. The ten most abundant clones make up under 8.5% of the sample. The material sequenced was peripheral blood or thyroid tissue (not recorded which). The receptors shown here come from an adult man with Graves' disease, either hyperthyroidism or ophthalmopathy (not recorded which).

The rearrangement joins TRBV7-9 to TRBJ1-5; 9 nucleotides line up with TRBD1. CDR1 is SEHNR and CDR2 is FQNEAQ in the germline V gene (reference sequence). CDR3 size: 15 residues. After removal of 3 bases from V and 5 bases from J, the junction contained 5 bases not matched to a gene. The CDR3 region has the DNA TGTGCCAGCAGCTTTGGGGACAGGGTCGATCAGCCCCAGCATTTT. This codes for CASSFGDRVDQPQHF.

This clonotype was seen once. This may arise from a read error, as a much more abundant clone is one base away. The gene calls are TRBV10-3 and TRBJ1-2; D is perhaps TRBD1 (5 bases). The length of the CDR3 is 13 residues. Germline-derived CDR1 and CDR2 are ENHRY and SYGVKD. CDR3 DNA: TGTGCCAGCAGTCGACAGCGAAACTATGGCCACACCTTC. Protein: CASSRQRNYGHTF.

The sample holds a few counts of this clonotype. The V and J genes are TRBV5-1 and TRBJ1-4, with D maybe TRBD1 (5 bases). V gave up 6 bases and J gave up 7 bases, with 19 bases separating them. The CDR3 totals 15 residues. The germline V gene has CDR1 SGHRS and CDR2 YFSETQ. The CDR3 DNA follows: TGCGCCAGCACCCCGGGAGGAGGGGCTATTGAAAAACTGTTTTTT. It translates to CASTPGGGAIEKLFF.

In regard to this clonotype: A much larger clone lies a single base off, so this may be a read error. J is TRBJ1-1 and V is TRBV29-1, with a weak D call TRBD1 (6 bases). Germline values: CDR1 SQVTM, CDR2 ANQGSEA. Trimming shortened V by 4 bases and J by 7 bases, and 10 bases separated the two germline ends. CDR3 size: 11 residues. The CDR3 here is CSVARGHEAFF. In DNA, the CDR3 is TGCAGCGTTGCCAGGGGCCATGAAGCTTTCTTT.

Of note for this clonotype: The junction differs from germline at one of its ends, possibly a read error. The rearrangement links TRBV29-1 to TRBJ2-7; D might be TRBD1 (5 bases). CDR3 length: 12 residues. CDR1 and CDR2 from the germline V gene are SQVTM and ANQGSEA. This CDR3 reads CSVGEGVAYENF. The CDR3 DNA follows: TGCAGCGTTGGCGAAGGGGTGGCTTACGAAAACTTC.

The genes are TRBV7-9 and TRBJ1-1, with 7 bases fitting TRBD1. The trim removed 10 bases at V and 4 bases at J, leaving 9 bases unmatched. The CDR3 covers 13 residues. Germline V gene data show CDR1 as SEHNR and CDR2 as FQNEAQ (reference sequence). CDR3 in DNA: TGTGCCATCGGAGGGGGCGACGGCACTGAAGCTTTCTTT. This sequence encodes CAIGGGDGTEAFF.

This clonotype showed up just a few times. The rearrangement links TRBV5-6 to TRBJ1-4; D gene uncertain. From germline, CDR1 is SGHDT and CDR2 YYEEEE. The germline V and J ends were trimmed by 4 bases and 8 bases, with 15 bases remaining between them. There are 14 residues in the CDR3. The CDR3 reads CASSVGGRVEKLFF. The CDR3 DNA is TGTGCCAGCAGCGTCGGTGGACGGGTGGAAAAACTGTTTTTT. The entire variable domain, with the rest obtained from reference TRBV5-6 and TRBJ1-4, is as follows: DAGVTQSPTHLIKTRGQQVTLRCSPKSGHDTVSWYQQALGQGPQFIFQYYEEEERQRGNFPDRFSGHQFPNYSSELNVNALLLGDSALYLCASSVGGRVEKLFFGSGTQLSVL.

Notes on this clonotype: A read error may explain this, as a much larger clone is one base away. CDR3 bases: TGTGCCAGCAGCGGGTACTCTGGAAACACCATATGTTTT. Its translation is CASSGYSGNTICF. This rearrangement joins TRBV9 to TRBJ1-3; D ambiguous. Germline V gene sequence: CDR1 SGDLS, CDR2 YYNGEE. CDR3 length: 13 residues.

The CDR3 coding sequence is TGCAGTGCAAAAAAGACCCCACAGGGGGCGGATAATGAAAAACTGTTTTTT. The encoded protein is CSAKKTPQGADNEKLFF. The rearrangement joins TRBV20-1 to TRBJ1-4; 9 bases line up with TRBD1. This CDR3 spans 17 amino acids. The V gene's germline CDR1 is DFQATT and CDR2 SNEGSKA (reference sequence). The junction had 15 bases not matched to a gene; V was cut back by 6 bases and J by 4 bases.

With regard to this clonotype: A read error may explain this, as a much larger clone is one base away. This CDR3 reads CATSIITGSLNYGYTF. In nucleotides, the CDR3 is TGTGCCACCAGCATAATAACAGGGTCCCTCAACTATGGCTACACCTTC. This rearrangement joins TRBV15 to TRBJ1-2; possibly TRBD1 for D (6 bases). V dropped 4 bases and J dropped 2 bases, with 17 bases sitting between them. The CDR3 sequence is 16 residues long. Germline V gene data show CDR1 as LNHNV and CDR2 as YYDKDF (reference sequence).

The rearrangement links TRBV20-1 to TRBJ1-4; D not certain. CDR3 length: 17 amino acids. CDR1 and CDR2 from the germline V gene are DFQATT and SNEGSKA (reference sequence). V lost 3 bases to trimming and J lost 10 bases, with 27 bases between them. The CDR3 region has the DNA TGCAGTGCTAGCGGGCTAGCATTGGGTGGACTGACTGGAAAACTGTTTTTT. It translates to CSASGLALGGLTGKLFF.

The chain uses TRBV2 and TRBJ1-3; no firm D call. Trimming stripped 6 bases from V and 0 bases from J, with 15 bases between. Germline CDR1 is SNHLY and CDR2 is FYNNEI. This CDR3 comprises 16 residues. CDR3 sequence reads: CASSQGASGSGNTIYF. The CDR3, as DNA: TGTGCCAGCAGCCAAGGTGCGTCCGGCTCTGGAAACACCATATATTTT.

The V call is TRBV29-1, the J call TRBJ1-2, with 10 bases fitting TRBD1. The CDR3 totals 13 residues. Per the germline V gene, CDR1 is SQVTM and CDR2 is ANQGSEA. Trimming took 8 bases from V and 7 from J; bases not matched to a gene: 10. The CDR3 DNA is TGCAGCAGGTTGACAGGGGGCTTATCTGGCTACACCTTC. Translation: CSRLTGGLSGYTF. Supplemented by reference TRBV29-1 and TRBJ1-2, the full variable domain reads SAVISQKPSRDICQRGTSLTIQCQVDSQVTMMFWYRQQPGQSLTLIATANQGSEATYESGFVIDKFPISRPNLTFSTLTVSNMSPEDSSIYLCSRLTGGLSGYTFGSGTRLTVV.

This chain joins TRBV2 and TRBJ1-5; D may be TRBD1 (6 bases). The CDR3 covers 15 residues. The ends were cut back, 5 bases at V and 6 bases at J, with 17 bases in the middle. Germline loops: CDR1 SNHLY, CDR2 FYNNEI. The CDR3 DNA is TGTGCCAGCAGTTCCGCCAGGGGATACGGTCAGCCCCAGCATTTT. Translating it yields CASSSARGYGQPQHF.

V and J are TRBV20-1 and TRBJ2-2; D ambiguous. The ends were cut back, 7 bases at V and 0 bases at J, with 9 bases in the middle. Germline CDR1 reads DFQATT; CDR2 reads SNEGSKA (reference sequence). The CDR3 sequence is 13 residues long. The CDR3, as DNA: TGCAGTGGGGCCATTTCGAACACCGGGGAGCTGTTTTTT. Translation gives CSGAISNTGELFF.

This clonotype was seen only a few times. This chain uses TRBV7-8 with TRBJ1-2; 7 positions agree with TRBD1. The CDR3 runs to 15 residues. Germline V gene lookup returns CDR1 SGHVS and CDR2 FQNEAQ. The trim removed 3 bases at V and 6 bases at J, leaving 10 bases unmatched. The CDR3 region has the DNA TGTGCCAGCAGCTTGGGGACCACAGGGGTTCATGGCTACACCTTC. It encodes CASSLGTTGVHGYTF.

The rearrangement uses TRBV5-1 and TRBJ2-5; TRBD2 agrees at 9 bases. The CDR3 is 17 residues long. Germline lookup yields CDR1 SGHRS and CDR2 YFSETQ. V lost 0 bases and J lost 5; bases outside the gene matches: 11. CDR3 nucleotide sequence: TGCGCCAGCAGCTTGGAGGGCGCGGGAGGGCCGCGGGAGACCCAGTACTTC. Translated, it gives CASSLEGAGGPRETQYF.

This rearrangement joins TRBV7-2 to TRBJ1-4; tentatively, D is TRBD1 (5 bases). The CDR3 loop spans 12 amino acids. In germline, CDR1 is SGHTA, CDR2 FQGNSA. V was cut by 5 bases and J by 10 bases, with 11 bases left in between. The CDR3, as DNA: TGTGCCAGCAGCCCTCAGGGTGGAAAACTGTTTTTT. It codes for CASSPQGGKLFF.

Regarding this clonotype: This may stem from a read error, because a much larger clone lies one nucleotide away. The J gene is TRBJ1-5, the V gene TRBV24-1; perhaps TRBD1 as D (6 bases). Germline values: CDR1 KGHDR, CDR2 SFDVKD. Trimming pared 6 bases from V and 5 bases from J, leaving 13 bases between. This CDR3 has 14 amino acids. The DNA of the CDR3 is TGTGCCACCAGTTTCTGGGCAGGGGATCAGCCCCAGCATTTT. Translation gives CATSFWAGDQPQHF.

The chain is built from TRBV7-3 and TRBJ1-5, with 7 nucleotides matching TRBD1. V lost 5 bases and J lost 11; bases outside the gene matches: 12. Germline CDR1 and CDR2: SGHTA and FQGTGA. The CDR3 loop spans 14 amino acids. The CDR3 sequence: CASSIGGAGTSQHF. The DNA of the CDR3 is TGTGCCAGCAGCATAGGGGGCGCGGGAACTTCCCAGCATTTT.

The chain uses TRBV15 and TRBJ1-4; maybe TRBD1 (6 bases). In germline, CDR1 is LNHNV, CDR2 YYDKDF (reference sequence). V was pared by 3 bases and J by 5 bases, with 10 bases between. The CDR3 totals 14 residues. CDR3 DNA: TGTGCCACCAGCAGGATCCAGGGGAATGAAAAACTGTTTTTT. Its translation: CATSRIQGNEKLFF.